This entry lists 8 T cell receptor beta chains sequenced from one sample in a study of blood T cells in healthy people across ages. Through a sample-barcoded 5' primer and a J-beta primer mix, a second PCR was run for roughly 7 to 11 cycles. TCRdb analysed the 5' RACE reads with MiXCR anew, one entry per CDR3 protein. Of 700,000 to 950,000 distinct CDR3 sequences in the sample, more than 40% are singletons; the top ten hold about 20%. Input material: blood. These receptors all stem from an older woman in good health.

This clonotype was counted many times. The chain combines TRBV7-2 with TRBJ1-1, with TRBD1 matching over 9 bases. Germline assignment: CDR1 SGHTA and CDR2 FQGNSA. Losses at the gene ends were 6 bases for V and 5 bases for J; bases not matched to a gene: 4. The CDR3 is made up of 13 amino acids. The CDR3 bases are TGTGCCAGCAGTGGACAGGGGAATACTGAAGCTTTCTTT. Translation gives CASSGQGNTEAFF.

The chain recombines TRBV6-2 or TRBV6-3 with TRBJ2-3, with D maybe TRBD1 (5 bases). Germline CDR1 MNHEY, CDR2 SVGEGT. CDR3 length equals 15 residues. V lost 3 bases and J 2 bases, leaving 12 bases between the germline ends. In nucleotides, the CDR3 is TGTGCCAGCAGTTATTCGTCGGACAACACAGATACGCAGTATTTT. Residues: CASSYSSDNTDTQYF.

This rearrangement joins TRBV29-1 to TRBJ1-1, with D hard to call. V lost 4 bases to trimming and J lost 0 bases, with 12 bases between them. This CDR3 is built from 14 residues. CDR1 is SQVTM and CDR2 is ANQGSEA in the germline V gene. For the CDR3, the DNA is TGCAGCGTTGTAGTCAGGACTATGAACACTGAAGCTTTCTTT. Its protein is CSVVVRTMNTEAFF.

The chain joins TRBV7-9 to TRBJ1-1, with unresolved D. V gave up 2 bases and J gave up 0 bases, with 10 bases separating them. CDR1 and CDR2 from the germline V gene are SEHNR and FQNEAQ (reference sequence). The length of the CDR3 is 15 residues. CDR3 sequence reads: CASSLWQIMNTEAFF. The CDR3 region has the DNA TGTGCCAGCAGCTTATGGCAGATAATGAACACTGAAGCTTTCTTT. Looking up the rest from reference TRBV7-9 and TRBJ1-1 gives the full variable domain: DTGVSQNPRHKITKRGQNVTFRCDPISEHNRLYWYRQTLGQGPEFLTYFQNEAQLEKSRLLSDRFSAERPKGSFSTLEIQRTEQGDSAMYLCASSLWQIMNTEAFFGQGTRLTVV.

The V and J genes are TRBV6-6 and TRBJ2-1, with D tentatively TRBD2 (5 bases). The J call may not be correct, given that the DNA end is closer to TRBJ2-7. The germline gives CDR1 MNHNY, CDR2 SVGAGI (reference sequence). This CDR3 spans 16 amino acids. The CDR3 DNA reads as TGTGCCAGCAGTTCAAGAGGGCAGGCGGAATACAATGAGCAGTACTTC. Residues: CASSSRGQAEYNEQYF.

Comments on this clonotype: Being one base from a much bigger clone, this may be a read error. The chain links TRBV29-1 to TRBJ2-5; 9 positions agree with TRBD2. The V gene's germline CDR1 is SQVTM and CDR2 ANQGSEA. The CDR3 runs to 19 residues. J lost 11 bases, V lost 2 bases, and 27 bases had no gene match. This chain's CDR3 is CSVELSPSAGGLVGNEQYF. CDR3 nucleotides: TGCAGCGTTGAATTATCCCCATCCGCGGGGGGGCTTGTTGGCAATGAGCAGTACTTC.

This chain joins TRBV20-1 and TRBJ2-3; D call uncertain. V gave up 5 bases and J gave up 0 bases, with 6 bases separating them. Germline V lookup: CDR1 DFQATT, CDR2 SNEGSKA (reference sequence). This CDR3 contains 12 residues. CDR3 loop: CSAFTSTDTQYF. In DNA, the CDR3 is TGCAGTGCTTTTACTAGCACAGATACGCAGTATTTT.

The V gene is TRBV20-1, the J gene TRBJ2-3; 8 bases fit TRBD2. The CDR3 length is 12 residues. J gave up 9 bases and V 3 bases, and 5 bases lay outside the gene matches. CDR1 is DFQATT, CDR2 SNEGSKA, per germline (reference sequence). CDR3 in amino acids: CSASGGADTQYF. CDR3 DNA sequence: TGCAGTGCTAGCGGGGGGGCCGACACGCAGTATTTT.